This T cell receptor (beta chain) was captured in a study of a mutant IDH1 vaccine in newly diagnosed glioma. The time point: week 35, safety follow-up. It was 300 ug of mutant IDH1 20-mer peptide that made up each vaccine dose, given with topical imiquimod. Assay used: immunoSEQ multiplex PCR; TCRdb lists only in-frame clones, some missing. This sample has about 55,000 clones, with about 85% found just once. Remarks on this clone: Antigen: not known.

Germline V CDR1 and CDR2: SEHNR, FQNEAQ (reference sequence). Unmatched junction bases numbered 9, after V lost 2 bases and J lost 0 bases. The CDR3 is 17 amino acids. The V and J genes are TRBV7-9 and TRBJ2-7, with 8 positions matching TRBD1. The sequence derives from a woman in her late teens or twenties with glioma. The sequencing used PBMCs, collected from a glioma patient whose treatment included an IDH1 peptide vaccine. The CDR3 spells CASSLSGWGQDSYEQYF. The CDR3 nucleotides are TGTGCCAGCAGCTTAAGTGGGTGGGGACAGGACTCCTACGAGCAGTACTTC. Full variable domain (rest looked up from reference TRBV7-9 and TRBJ2-7): DTGVSQNPRHKITKRGQNVTFRCDPISEHNRLYWYRQTLGQGPEFLTYFQNEAQLEKSRLLSDRFSAERPKGSFSTLEIQRTEQGDSAMYLCASSLSGWGQDSYEQYFGPGTRLTVT.